The clone carrying this T cell receptor beta chain was seen only once. The target antigen is unknown. The immunoSEQ assay was v3.0, run at survey level. Sequencing targeted roughly 35,000-50,000 T-cell genomes per sample. Here immunoSEQ multiplex PCR was the method, and the copy in TCRdb shows in-frame clones only, minus some. The table has under 20,000 clones, 75% to 90% seen once. The CDR3 is made up of 15 amino acids. Trimming cost V 4 bases and J 0 bases, with 10 bases left between them. Germline assignment: CDR1 ENHRY and CDR2 SYGVKD. Every one of the donors gave at least one pre-ART PBMC sample and at least two post-ART PBMC samples. The data stem from a study of long-term antiretroviral therapy in people with HIV. Study-wide results and caveats: The study found narrower CDR3 length ranges in HIV repertoires than in controls.

J is TRBJ1-5 and V is TRBV10-3, with D possibly being TRBD1 (5 bases). The sequencing used unsorted PBMCs, collected 4.2 years after starting antiretroviral therapy. This clonotype originated in a man between 50 and 59 years old with HIV. The CDR3 region has the DNA TGTGCCATCAGTGGGGGCGCCTCTAGCAATCAGCCCCAGCATTTT. Protein: CAISGGASSNQPQHF.